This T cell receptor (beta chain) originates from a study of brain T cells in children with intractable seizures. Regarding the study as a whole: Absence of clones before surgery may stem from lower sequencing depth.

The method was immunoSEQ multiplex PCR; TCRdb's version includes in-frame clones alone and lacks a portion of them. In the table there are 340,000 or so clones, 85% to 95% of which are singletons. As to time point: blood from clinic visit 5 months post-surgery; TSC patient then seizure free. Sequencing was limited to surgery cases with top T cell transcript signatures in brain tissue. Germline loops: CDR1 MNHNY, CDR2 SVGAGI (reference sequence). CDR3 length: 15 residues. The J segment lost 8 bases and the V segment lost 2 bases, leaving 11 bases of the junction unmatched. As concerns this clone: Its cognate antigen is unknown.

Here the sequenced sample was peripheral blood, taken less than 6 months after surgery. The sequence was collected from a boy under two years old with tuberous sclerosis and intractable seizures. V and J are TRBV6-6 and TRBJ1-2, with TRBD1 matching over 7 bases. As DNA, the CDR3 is TGTGCCAGCAGTTACCAATTTCAGGGGGAAGGGGGCTACACCTTC. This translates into CASSYQFQGEGGYTF.